What follows are 4 T cell receptor beta chains derived from one specimen sequenced in a study of cytomegalovirus exposure and HLA in healthy donors. 60 Vbeta and 13 Jbeta primers were used in PCR. Sequenced by immunoSEQ multiplex PCR; TCRdb stores in-frame clones only, minus some. The sample has roughly 90,000 clones, 80% seen once; the top ten hold approximately 2%. Sequencing was done on a sample of PBMCs. The receptor set was obtained from a man aged 18 to 29 in good health and CMV-seronegative.

This clone came up a few times. The chain employs TRBV6-5 and TRBJ2-3, with a possible D match to TRBD2 (5 bases). This CDR3 is built from 14 residues. The V end was cut by 4 bases, the J end by 5 bases, with 13 bases between. Germline CDR1 and CDR2: MNHEY and SVGAGI. CDR3: CASSLTIAGDTQYF. CDR3 DNA: TGTGCCAGCAGTTTGACCATTGCGGGAGATACGCAGTATTTT.

This clone has a handful of counts. This chain joins TRBV19 and TRBJ1-5; D might be TRBD1 (6 bases). Trimming took off 9 bases at V and 3 bases at J, with 15 bases between the two ends. The germline V gene has CDR1 LNHDA and CDR2 SQIVND (reference sequence). The length of the CDR3 is 14 residues. CDR3: CASTRGGNNQPQHF. The CDR3, as DNA: TGTGCCAGCACACGAGGGGGTAACAATCAGCCCCAGCATTTT.

The table lists this clone with a few counts. The chain couples TRBV9 to TRBJ2-3; 13 positions agree with TRBD2. The germline CDR1 and CDR2 sequences are SGDLS and YYNGEE. The J segment lost 6 bases and the V segment lost 5 bases, leaving 9 bases of the junction unmatched. The CDR3 contains 16 residues. The CDR3 loop is CASSRTSGGTFDTQYF. The CDR3 DNA is TGTGCCAGCAGTCGGACTAGCGGGGGAACGTTCGATACGCAGTATTTT.

The rearrangement uses TRBV6-1 and TRBJ2-7, with D tentatively TRBD1 (6 bases). V shed 7 bases and J shed 2 bases, with 18 bases lying between them. Looked up from germline, CDR1 is MNHNS and CDR2 is SASEGT. The CDR3 is 15 residues long. In DNA form, the CDR3 reads TGTGCCAGCACCACCTCTTTCCAGGGGCCCTACGAGCAGTACTTC. It codes for CASTTSFQGPYEQYF.